This T cell receptor (beta chain) originates from a study of CD8 T cells in Susac syndrome. Random hexamers served to reverse transcribe roughly 0.45 to 1 ug RNA. Multiplex PCR with immunoSEQ amplified the TCR beta CDR3 across 54 Vbeta and 13 Jbeta. In TCRdb, the immunoSEQ multiplex PCR reads were re-called with MiXCR into one record per CDR3 protein. The table shows 100,000 to 150,000 distinct CDR3 sequences, with around 80% occurring only once. Trimming cost V 11 bases and J 0 bases, with 17 bases left between them. This CDR3 is built from 16 residues. Germline CDR1 ENHRY, CDR2 SYGVKD. CD8+ and CD4+ T cells were negatively isolated; TEMRA cells were FACS-enriched.

V and J are TRBV10-3 and TRBJ1-6; no firm D call. The sample consisted of CD8+ T cells from PBMCs. This sequence originates from a human donor with multiple sclerosis. The CDR3 DNA follows: TGTGCCCCACGTCTAGGGCCGAGCTCCTATAATTCACCCCTCCACTTT. Translation gives CAPRLGPSSYNSPLHF.